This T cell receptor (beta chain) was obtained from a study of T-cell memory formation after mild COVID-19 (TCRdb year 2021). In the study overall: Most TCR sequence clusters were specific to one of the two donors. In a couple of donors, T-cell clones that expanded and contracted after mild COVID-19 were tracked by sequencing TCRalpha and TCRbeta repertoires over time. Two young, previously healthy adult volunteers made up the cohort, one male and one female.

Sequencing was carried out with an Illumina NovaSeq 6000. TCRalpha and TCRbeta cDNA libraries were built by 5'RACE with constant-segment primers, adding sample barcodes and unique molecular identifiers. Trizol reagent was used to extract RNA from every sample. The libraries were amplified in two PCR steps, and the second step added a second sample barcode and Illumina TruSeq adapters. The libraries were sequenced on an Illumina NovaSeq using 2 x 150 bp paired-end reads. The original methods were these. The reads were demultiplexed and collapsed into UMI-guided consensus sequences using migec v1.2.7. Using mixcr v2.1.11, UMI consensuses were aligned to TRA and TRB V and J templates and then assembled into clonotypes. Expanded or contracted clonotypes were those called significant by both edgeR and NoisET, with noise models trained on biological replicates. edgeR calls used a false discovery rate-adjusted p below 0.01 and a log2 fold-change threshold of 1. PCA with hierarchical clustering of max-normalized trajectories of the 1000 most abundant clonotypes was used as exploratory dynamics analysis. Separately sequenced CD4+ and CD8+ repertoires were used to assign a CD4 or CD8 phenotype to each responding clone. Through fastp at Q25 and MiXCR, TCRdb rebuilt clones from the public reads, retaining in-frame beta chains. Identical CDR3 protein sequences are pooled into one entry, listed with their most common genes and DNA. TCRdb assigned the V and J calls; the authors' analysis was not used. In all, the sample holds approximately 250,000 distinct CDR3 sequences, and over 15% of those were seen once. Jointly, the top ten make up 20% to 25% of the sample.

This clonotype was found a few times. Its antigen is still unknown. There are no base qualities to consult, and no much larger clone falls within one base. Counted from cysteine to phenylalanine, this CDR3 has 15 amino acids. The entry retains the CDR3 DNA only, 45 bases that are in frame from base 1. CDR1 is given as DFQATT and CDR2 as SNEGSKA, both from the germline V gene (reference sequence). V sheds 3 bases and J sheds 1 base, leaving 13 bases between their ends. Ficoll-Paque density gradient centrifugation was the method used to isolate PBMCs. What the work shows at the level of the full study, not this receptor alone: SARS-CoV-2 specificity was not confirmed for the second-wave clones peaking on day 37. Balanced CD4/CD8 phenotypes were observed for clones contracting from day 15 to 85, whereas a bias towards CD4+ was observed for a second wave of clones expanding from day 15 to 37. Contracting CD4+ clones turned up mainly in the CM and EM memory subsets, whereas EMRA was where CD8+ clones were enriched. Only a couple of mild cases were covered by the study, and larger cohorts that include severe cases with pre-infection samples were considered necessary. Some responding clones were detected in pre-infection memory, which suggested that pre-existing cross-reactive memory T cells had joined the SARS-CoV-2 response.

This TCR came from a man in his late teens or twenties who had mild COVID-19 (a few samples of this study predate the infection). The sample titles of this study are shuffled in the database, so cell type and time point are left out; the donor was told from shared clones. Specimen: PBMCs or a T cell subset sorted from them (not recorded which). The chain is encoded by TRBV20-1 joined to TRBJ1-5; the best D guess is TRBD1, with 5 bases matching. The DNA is TGCAGTGCTAGGCGGGGCTCCCAGAGCAATCAGCCCCAGCATTTT. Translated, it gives CSARRGSQSNQPQHF.